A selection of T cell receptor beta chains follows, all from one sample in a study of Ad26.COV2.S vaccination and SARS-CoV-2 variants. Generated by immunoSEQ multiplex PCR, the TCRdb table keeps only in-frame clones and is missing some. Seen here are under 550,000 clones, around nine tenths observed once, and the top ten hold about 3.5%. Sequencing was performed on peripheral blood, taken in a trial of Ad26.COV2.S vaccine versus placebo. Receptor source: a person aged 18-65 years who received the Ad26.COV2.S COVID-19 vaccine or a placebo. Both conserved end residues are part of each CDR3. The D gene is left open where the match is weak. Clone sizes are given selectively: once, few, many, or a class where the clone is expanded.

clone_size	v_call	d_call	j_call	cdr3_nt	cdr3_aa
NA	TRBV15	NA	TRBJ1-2	TGTGCCACCAGCAAAAAAAGGGGGGCGGGATATGGCTACACCTTC	CATSKKRGAGYGYTF
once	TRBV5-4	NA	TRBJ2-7	TGTGCCAGCAGCCGGGGTTGGAAGGTTCTGCCCTACGAGCAGTACTTC	CASSRGWKVLPYEQYF
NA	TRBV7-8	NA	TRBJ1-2	TGTGCCAGCAGCCCCAAGGCCCGAGGTGGCTACACCTTC	CASSPKARGGYTF
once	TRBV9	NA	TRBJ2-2	TGTGCCAGCAGCGTAGCTCAGCTACGGAACACCGGGGAGCTGTTTTTT	CASSVAQLRNTGELFF
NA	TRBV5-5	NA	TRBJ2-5	TGTGCCAGCAGCTTCCCCGGACAGCAAGAGACCCAGTACTTC	CASSFPGQQETQYF
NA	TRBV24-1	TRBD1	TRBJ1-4	TGTGCCACCAGTGATTCGGGAGGGGGCGCATCCGAAAAACTGTTTTTT	CATSDSGGGASEKLFF
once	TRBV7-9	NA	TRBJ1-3	TGTGCCAGCAGCTTGGCCCTCTCTGGAAACACCATATATTTT	CASSLALSGNTIYF
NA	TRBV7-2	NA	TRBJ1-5	TGTGCCAGCAGCGCGGAACCCGGCCAGCCCCAGCATTTT	CASSAEPGQPQHF
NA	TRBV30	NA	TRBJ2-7	TGTGCCTGGAGTGTAGGGAGGGGGTCCGAGCAGTACTTC	CAWSVGRGSEQYF
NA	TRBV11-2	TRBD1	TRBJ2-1	TGTGCCAGCAGCTCGGGGGACAGGGGACACTACAATGAGCAGTTCTTC	CASSSGDRGHYNEQFF
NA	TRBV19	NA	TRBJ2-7	TGTGCCAGTAGTACCGGAGGGGGTCCGGGCGAGCAGTACTTC	CASSTGGGPGEQYF
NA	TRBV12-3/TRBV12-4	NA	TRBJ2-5	TGTGCCAGCAGTTTAACGGTAGAGACCCAGTACTTC	CASSLTVETQYF
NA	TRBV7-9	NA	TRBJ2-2	TGTGCCAGCAGCTTAAAGGGGTGGCGGTCCGGGGAGCTGTTTTTT	CASSLKGWRSGELFF
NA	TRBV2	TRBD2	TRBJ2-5	TGTGCCAGCAGTGAAGCGCTGGGGCGGGGGGGCCTGGAGACCCAGTACTTC	CASSEALGRGGLETQYF
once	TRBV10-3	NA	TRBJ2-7	TGTGCCACTCAGGGTCCCCAACGGCGGTACTTC	CATQGPQRRYF
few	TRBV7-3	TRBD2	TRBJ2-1	TGTGCCAGCAGCTCCGGGATAGCGGGGTACAATGAGCAGTTCTTC	CASSSGIAGYNEQFF
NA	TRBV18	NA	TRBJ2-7	TGTGCCAGCTCACCTACTATAGAGGGGGAGCAGTACTTC	CASSPTIEGEQYF
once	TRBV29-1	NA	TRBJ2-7	TGCAGCGTTGAAGATGGGGTAGAGGGGCAAACTTACGAGCAGTACTTC	CSVEDGVEGQTYEQYF
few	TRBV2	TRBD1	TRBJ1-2	TGTGCCAGCAAAAGGACAGGGGATGGCTACACCTTC	CASKRTGDGYTF
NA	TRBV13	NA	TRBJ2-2	TGTGCCAGCAGCTTAAGAAGGACTAATGGCGGGGAGCTGTTTTTT	CASSLRRTNGGELFF
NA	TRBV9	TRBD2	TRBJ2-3	TGTGCCAGCAGCGTCCTGGCGGGGGGCCGCACAGATACGCAGTATTTT	CASSVLAGGRTDTQYF
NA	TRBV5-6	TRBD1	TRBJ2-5	TGTGCCAGCAGCTCAAAACAGGGGTTTATAACGGAGACCCAGTACTTC	CASSSKQGFITETQYF
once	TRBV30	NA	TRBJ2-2	TGTGCCTGGAGCCAGAAAGGGACCCTAGGCACCGGGGAGCTGTTTTTT	CAWSQKGTLGTGELFF
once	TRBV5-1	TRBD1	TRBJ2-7	TGCGCCAGCAGCTTAAAAGCGGACAGGTTCTACGAGCAGTACTTC	CASSLKADRFYEQYF
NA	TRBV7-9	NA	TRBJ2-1	TGTGCCAGCAGCTTAGCACCTGCGGTCCTGGGGGAGCAGTTCTTC	CASSLAPAVLGEQFF
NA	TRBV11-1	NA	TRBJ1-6	TGTGCCAGCAGCTCCGAGACAGATTCACCCCTCCACTTT	CASSSETDSPLHF
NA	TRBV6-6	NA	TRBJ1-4	TGTGCCAGCAGTTACTCCAGGGGTAATGAAAAACTGTTTTTT	CASSYSRGNEKLFF
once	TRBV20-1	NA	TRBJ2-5	TGCAGTGCCCGGACCGGAGAGACCCAGTACTTC	CSARTGETQYF
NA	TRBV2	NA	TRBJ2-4	TGTGCCAGCAGGCACCAGGGTGCCAAAAACATTCAGTACTTC	CASRHQGAKNIQYF
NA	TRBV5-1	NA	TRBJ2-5	TGCGCCAGCAGCTTGGGGGGGGCGCAGGAGACCCAGTACTTC	CASSLGGAQETQYF
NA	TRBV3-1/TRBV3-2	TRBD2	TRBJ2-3	TGTGCCAGCAGCCTCAGGACTAGCGGGGTCACAGATACGCAGTATTTT	CASSLRTSGVTDTQYF
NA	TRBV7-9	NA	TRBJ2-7	TGTGCCAGCAGCTTAGCGGGCTCCTACGAGCAGTACTTC	CASSLAGSYEQYF
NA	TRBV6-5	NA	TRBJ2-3	TGTGCCAGCAGATACCGGCGTGGGGCCACAGATACGCAGTATTTT	CASRYRRGATDTQYF
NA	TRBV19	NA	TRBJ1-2	TGTGCCAGTAGTATCGGGTCCCTTGAGGACTATGGCTACACCTTC	CASSIGSLEDYGYTF
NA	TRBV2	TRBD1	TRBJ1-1	TGTGCCAGCAGTACAGGGGGCCGAGGTGAAGCTTTCTTT	CASSTGGRGEAFF
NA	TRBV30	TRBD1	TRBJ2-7	TGTGCCTGGGACGCAGGGGGACCCTACGAGCAGTACTTC	CAWDAGGPYEQYF
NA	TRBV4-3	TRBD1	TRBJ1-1	TGCGCCAGCAGCCAAGTCGACAGGGGGAACACTGAAGCTTTCTTT	CASSQVDRGNTEAFF
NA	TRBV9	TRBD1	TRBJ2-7	TGTGCCAGCAGCGTAGAGGGACAGGGGCCTTACTACGAGCAGTACTTC	CASSVEGQGPYYEQYF
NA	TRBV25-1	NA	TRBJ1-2	TGTGCCAGCAGTGGTCAGGAGTGGGGCTACACCTTC	CASSGQEWGYTF
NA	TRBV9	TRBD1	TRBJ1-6	TGTGCCAGCAGCGTAAGGACAGGGAATTCACCCCTCCACTTT	CASSVRTGNSPLHF